This T cell receptor beta chain was observed in a study of Ad26.COV2.S vaccination and SARS-CoV-2 variants. Whole-study results and caveats: Among vaccine recipients, spike-specific TCR breadth exceeded that of placebo recipients. Once vaccination had occurred, spike-specific CD8+ and CD4+ T cell responses reportedly showed substantial breadth. Comparability of non-spike TCR breadth was observed across vaccine and placebo recipients.

A remark on this clone: Its target is not known.

Clones were read by immunoSEQ multiplex PCR, and TCRdb kept only the in-frame ones, dropping some. The sample has approximately 400,000 clones; about 91% are singletons. The TCR sequence derives from a human donor who had recovered from COVID-19. The source material was peripheral blood, sampled after recovery from COVID-19.

CDR3 bases: TGTGCCAGCAGCTTAGGAGGAATGAGCTCTGGAAACACCATATATTTT. Its protein is CASSLGGMSSGNTIYF. V is TRBV7-6 and J is TRBJ1-3; D not resolved. The germline V gene has CDR1 SGHVS and CDR2 FNYEAQ. V lost 1 base and J lost 0, with 10 bases in between. CDR3 size: 16 residues.